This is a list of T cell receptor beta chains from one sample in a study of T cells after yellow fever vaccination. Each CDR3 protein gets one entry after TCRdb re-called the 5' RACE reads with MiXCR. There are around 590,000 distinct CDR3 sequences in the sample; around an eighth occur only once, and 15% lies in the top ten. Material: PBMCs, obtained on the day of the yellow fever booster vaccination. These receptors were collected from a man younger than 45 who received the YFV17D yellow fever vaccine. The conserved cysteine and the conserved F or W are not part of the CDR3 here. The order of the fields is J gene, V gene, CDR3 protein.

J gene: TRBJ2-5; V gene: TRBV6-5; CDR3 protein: ASSVLIGQRQETQY
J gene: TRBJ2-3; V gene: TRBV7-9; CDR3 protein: ATELRGPDTQY
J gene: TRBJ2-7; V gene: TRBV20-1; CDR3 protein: SGASGLATYEQY
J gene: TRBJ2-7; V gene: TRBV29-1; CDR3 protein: SVLPQNWDEQY
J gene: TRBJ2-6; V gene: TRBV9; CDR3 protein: ASSVEGTAGANVLT
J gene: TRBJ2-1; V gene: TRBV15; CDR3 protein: ATSSHSSTSGRFTYNEQF
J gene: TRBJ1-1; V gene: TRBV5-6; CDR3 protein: ASISSGTEAF
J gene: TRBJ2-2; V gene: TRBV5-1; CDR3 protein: ASSLGGSRTGELF
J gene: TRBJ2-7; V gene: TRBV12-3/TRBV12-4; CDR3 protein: ASSGGAREHEQY
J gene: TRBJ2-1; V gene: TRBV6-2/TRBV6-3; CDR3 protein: ASSLRTSGKYNEQF
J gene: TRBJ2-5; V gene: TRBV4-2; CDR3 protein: ASSPKRASGRDETQY
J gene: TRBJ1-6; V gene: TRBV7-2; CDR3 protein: ASSWPGQSNSPLH
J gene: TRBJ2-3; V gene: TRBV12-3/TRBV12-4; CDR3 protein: ASSIMRSTDTQY
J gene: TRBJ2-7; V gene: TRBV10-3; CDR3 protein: AISESPYEQY
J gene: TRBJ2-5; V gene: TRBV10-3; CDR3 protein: ATQEAVVKGETQY
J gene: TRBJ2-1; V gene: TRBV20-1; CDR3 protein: SATSTRRAYNEQF
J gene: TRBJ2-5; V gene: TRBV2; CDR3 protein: ASPGLGVKEQTQY
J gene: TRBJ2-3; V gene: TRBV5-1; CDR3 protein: ASSQGQLVDTQY
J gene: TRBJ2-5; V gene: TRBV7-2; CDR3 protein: ASSLSTSGGRAQY
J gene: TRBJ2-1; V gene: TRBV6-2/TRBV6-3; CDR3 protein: ASSYTLRGISNEQF
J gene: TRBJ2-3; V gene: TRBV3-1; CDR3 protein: ASGLAGGTTDTQY
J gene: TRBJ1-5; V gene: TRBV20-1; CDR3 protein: SALGGNQPQH
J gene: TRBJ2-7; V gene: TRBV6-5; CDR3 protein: ASSYPIGGGTYEQY
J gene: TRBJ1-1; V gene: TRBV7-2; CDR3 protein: ASSFETGWNTEAF
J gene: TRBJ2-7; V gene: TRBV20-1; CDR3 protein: SAHGQNDYEQY
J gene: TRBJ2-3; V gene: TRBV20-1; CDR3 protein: SAPGSGGPGFTDTQY
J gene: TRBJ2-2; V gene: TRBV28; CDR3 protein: ASSPLADSTGELF
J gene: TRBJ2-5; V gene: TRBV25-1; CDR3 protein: ASSELPSGQETQY
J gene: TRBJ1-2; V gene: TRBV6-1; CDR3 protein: ASRDRGPLGYT
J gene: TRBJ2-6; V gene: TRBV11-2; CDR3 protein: ASSLWGSSGANVLT
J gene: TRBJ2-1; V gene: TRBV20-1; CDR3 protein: SDAGAGYNEQF
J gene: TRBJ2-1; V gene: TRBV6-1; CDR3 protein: ASRQGQGGYNEQF
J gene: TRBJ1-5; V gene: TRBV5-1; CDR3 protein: ASSIDGRDQPQH
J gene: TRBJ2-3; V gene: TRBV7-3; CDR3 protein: ASSKTEMNTDTQY
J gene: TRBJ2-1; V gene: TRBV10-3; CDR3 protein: AVSGTENEQF
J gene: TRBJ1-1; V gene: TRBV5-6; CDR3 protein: ASINSGYTEAF
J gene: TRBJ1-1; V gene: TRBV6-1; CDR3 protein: ASSRGQGGPEAF
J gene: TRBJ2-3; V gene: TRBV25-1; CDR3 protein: ASSEMVATDTQY
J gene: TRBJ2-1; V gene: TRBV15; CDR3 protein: ATSRDPGLAHNEQF
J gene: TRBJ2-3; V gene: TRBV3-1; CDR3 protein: ASSRRTDGLDTQY
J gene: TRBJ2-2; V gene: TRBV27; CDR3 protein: ASSRPARQLVGELF
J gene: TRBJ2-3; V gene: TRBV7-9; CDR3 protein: ASTGLAATYTQY
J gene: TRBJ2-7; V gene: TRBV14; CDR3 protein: ASSPREAGGYEQY
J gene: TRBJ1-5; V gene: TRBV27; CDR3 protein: ASSSGGGSRPQH
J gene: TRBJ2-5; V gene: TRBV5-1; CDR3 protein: ASSLAPTGETQY
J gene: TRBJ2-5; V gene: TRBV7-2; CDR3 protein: ASSFGGDRKQETQY
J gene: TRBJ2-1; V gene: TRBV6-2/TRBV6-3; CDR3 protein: ASSPGLAGGPMGNEHF
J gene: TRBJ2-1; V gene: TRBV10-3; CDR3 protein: AISSSYYNEQF